These 6 T cell receptor beta chains share one sample of origin, sequenced in a study of blood T cell repertoires in COVID-19. This table comes from immunoSEQ multiplex PCR, and its TCRdb copy is limited to in-frame clones, with some not included. The repertoire has some 340,000 clones, 75% to 90% of them found once; the top ten carry approximately 4.7%. The source material was PBMCs or T cells enriched from blood (not recorded which). The receptor source for this set is a woman aged 50 to 60 who had recovered from COVID-19.

This clone was seen just once. V gene TRBV6-5 combines with J gene TRBJ1-1; 7 nucleotides match TRBD1. Trimming removed 5 bases from V and 7 bases from J; junction bases left unmatched: 13. This CDR3 has 15 amino acids. CDR1 is MNHEY, CDR2 SVGAGI, per germline. The CDR3 is CASSRQQGIKSEAFF. The CDR3 coding sequence is TGTGCCAGCAGTAGACAACAGGGGATTAAGAGTGAAGCTTTCTTT.

The V gene is TRBV3-1 (or the pseudogene TRBV3-2), the J gene TRBJ1-6; perhaps TRBD1 as D (5 bases). Between the trimmed V and J ends, which lost 1 base and 4 bases, there was a span of 14 bases. The CDR3 runs to 17 residues. Germline V CDR1 and CDR2: LGHDT, YNNKEL (reference sequence). CDR3 in amino acids: CASSQGSGPQYNSPLHF. In nucleotides, the CDR3 is TGTGCCAGCAGCCAAGGTTCAGGGCCCCAATATAATTCACCCCTCCACTTT.

This chain joins TRBV4-3 and TRBJ2-2, with D possibly being TRBD1 (5 bases). Germline V gene lookup returns CDR1 LGHNA and CDR2 YSLEER. This CDR3 is built from 16 residues. The V gene lost 1 base and the J gene lost 0 bases, with 9 bases spanning the gap. The CDR3 loop is CASSQALTANTGELFF. The CDR3 nucleotides read TGCGCCAGCAGCCAAGCACTGACAGCGAACACCGGGGAGCTGTTTTTT.

This chain connects TRBV5-8 to TRBJ1-2; TRBD1 matches at 10 bases. Germline V gives CDR1 SGHTS, CDR2 YDEGEE. With V trimmed by 4 bases and J by 5 bases, 8 bases remained unmatched. CDR3 length equals 15 residues. CDR3 sequence (DNA): TGTGCCAGCAGCATAAGACAGGGGGCAGTTTATGGCTACACCTTC. This sequence encodes CASSIRQGAVYGYTF.

The chain uses TRBV7-3 and TRBJ2-5, with 8 bases identical to TRBD1. This CDR3 is built from 14 residues. Trimming at V came to 5 bases and at J to 4 bases, leaving 6 bases not matched to a gene. Germline V CDR1 and CDR2: SGHTA, FQGTGA. The CDR3: CASSPGQGTETQYF. In DNA form, the CDR3 reads TGTGCCAGCAGCCCCGGACAGGGAACAGAGACCCAGTACTTC. Full variable domain (missing parts from reference TRBV7-3 and TRBJ2-5): GAGVSQTPSNKVTEKGKYVELRCDPISGHTALYWYRQSLGQGPEFLIYFQGTGAADDSGLPNDRFFAVRPEGSVSTLKIQRTERGDSAVYLCASSPGQGTETQYFGPGTRLLVL.

The chain combines TRBV18 with TRBJ1-2; TRBD1 agrees at 9 bases. This CDR3 has 15 residues. The V segment lost 2 bases and the J segment 6 bases; nucleotides outside the gene matches: 7. Per germline, CDR1 KGHSH and CDR2 LQKENI. CDR3 DNA: TGTGCCAGCTCACCAAGCGTGGGGGACAGGGATGGCTACACCTTC. It specifies CASSPSVGDRDGYTF.